Reported below is one T cell receptor beta chain. Per the authors' pipeline: Using reference gene primer amplification, nucleated cell counts were estimated. The assay was immunoSEQ multiplex PCR, and TCRdb's table has in-frame clones only and misses some. Clone size and V and J calls were adopted from that table, with D and trimming inferred from the DNA. The data contain about 71,000 clones, roughly nine tenths of them seen just once; the ten biggest clones take up approximately 2.7%. The data were obtained in a study of blood T cell repertoires in COVID-19. About the research overall: PBMCs, B-cell-depleted T cells, or T cells were the source of the cDNA or gDNA that made up the material.

The CDR3 has 17 amino acids. V lost 2 bases, J lost 8 bases, and 15 bases stayed unmatched. The rearrangement links TRBV5-3 to TRBJ1-2, with TRBD1 matching over 10 bases. TRBV5-3 is treated as an ORF (open reading frame) with a function not yet certain. The receptor was isolated from a man between 50 and 59 years old with acute or convalescent COVID-19. The sequenced sample was peripheral blood. CDR3 amino acids: CARSFRDRGGLRGGYTF. The CDR3 bases are TGTGCCAGAAGCTTCCGGGACAGGGGCGGGCTACGAGGCGGCTACACCTTC.